The clone carrying this TCR beta chain showed up just once. Its antigen is not identified. The PCR employed 60 Vbeta primers together with 13 Jbeta primers. Profiled with immunoSEQ multiplex PCR; TCRdb holds only in-frame clones, not every one. The table shows fewer than 250,000 clones, with around nine tenths occurring only once. This record comes from a study of cytomegalovirus exposure and HLA in healthy donors. Whole-study results and caveats: As was reported, the HLA-A and HLA-B alleles of most subjects were accurately predicted from TCR beta sequences. The study recorded about 150 TCR beta chains that were cytomegalovirus-associated. Later analysis showed TCR association rates varying by HLA locus, highest for DRB1 and lowest for HLA-C.

V dropped 6 bases and J dropped 4; count of bases not matched to a gene: 1. This CDR3 spans 12 amino acids. Germline V gives CDR1 WNHNN, CDR2 SYGVQD (reference sequence). The sequenced sample was PBMCs. The J gene is TRBJ2-7, the V gene TRBV10-1; 9 nucleotides line up with TRBD1. The TCR sequence derives from a young woman in good health and CMV-seronegative. The CDR3 loop reads CASRGQGYEQYF. CDR3 sequence (DNA): TGCGCCAGCAGGGGACAGGGTTACGAGCAGTACTTC.